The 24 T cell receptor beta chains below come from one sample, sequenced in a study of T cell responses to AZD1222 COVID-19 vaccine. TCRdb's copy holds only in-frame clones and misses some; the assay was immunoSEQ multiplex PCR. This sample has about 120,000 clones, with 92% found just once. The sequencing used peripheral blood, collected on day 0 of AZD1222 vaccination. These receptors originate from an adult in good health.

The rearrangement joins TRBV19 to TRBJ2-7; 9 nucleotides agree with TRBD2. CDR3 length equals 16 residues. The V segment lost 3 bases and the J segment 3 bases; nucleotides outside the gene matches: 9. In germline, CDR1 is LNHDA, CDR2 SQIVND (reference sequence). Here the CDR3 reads CASSMPPSGVFYEQYF. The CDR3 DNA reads TGTGCCAGTAGTATGCCCCCTAGCGGGGTTTTCTACGAGCAGTACTTC.

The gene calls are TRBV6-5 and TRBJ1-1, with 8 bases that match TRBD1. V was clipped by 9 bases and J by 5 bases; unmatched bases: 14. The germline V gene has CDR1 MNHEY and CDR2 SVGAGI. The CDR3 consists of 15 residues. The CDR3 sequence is CASTKLTDRVTEAFF. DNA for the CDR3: TGTGCCAGTACAAAATTGACGGACAGGGTAACTGAAGCTTTCTTT.

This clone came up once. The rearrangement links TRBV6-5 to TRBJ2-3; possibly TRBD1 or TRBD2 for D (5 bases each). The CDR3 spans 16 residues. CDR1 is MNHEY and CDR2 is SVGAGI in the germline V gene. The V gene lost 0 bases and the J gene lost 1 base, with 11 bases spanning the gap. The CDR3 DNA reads TGTGCCAGCAGTTACTCTCCGAGGGGTCGCACAGATACGCAGTATTTT. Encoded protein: CASSYSPRGRTDTQYF.

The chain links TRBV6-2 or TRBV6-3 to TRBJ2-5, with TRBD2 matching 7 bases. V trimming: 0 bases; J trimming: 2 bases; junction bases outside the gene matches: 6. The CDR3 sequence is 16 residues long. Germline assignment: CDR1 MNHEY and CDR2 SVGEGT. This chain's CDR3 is CASSYSQERGQETQYF. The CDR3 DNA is TGTGCCAGCAGTTACTCCCAAGAGCGGGGTCAAGAGACCCAGTACTTC.

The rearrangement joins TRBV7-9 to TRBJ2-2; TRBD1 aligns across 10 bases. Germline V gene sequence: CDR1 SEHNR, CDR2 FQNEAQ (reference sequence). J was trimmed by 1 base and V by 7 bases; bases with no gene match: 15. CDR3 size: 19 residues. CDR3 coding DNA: TGTGCCAGCAACCTTGCCCGAGGGGACAGGGGAAAGAACACCGGGGAGCTGTTTTTT. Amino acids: CASNLARGDRGKNTGELFF.

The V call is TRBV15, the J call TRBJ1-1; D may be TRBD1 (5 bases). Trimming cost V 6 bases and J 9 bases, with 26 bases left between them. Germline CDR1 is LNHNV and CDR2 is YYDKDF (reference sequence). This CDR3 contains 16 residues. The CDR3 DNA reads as TGTGCCACCAGAAACGAAATGGCCCACGGGGGACTGAAAGCTTTCTTT. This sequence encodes CATRNEMAHGGLKAFF.

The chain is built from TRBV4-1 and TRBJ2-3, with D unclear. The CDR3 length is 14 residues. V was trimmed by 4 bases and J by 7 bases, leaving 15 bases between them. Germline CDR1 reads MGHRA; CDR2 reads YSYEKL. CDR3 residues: CASSPDPQRNTQYF. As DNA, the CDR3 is TGCGCCAGCAGCCCAGATCCCCAGAGAAATACGCAGTATTTT.

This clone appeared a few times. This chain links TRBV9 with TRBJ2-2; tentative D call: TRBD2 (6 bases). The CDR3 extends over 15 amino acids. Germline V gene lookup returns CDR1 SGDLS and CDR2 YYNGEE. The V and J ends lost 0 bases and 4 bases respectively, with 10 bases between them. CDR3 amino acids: CASSVAVAVTGELFF. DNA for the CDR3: TGTGCCAGCAGCGTAGCGGTAGCGGTCACCGGGGAGCTGTTTTTT.

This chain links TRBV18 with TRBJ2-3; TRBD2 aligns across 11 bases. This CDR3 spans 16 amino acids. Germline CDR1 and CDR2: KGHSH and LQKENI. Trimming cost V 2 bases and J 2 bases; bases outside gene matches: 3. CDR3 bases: TGTGCCAGCTCACCAGGGACTAGCGGTATCACAGATACGCAGTATTTT. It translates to CASSPGTSGITDTQYF.

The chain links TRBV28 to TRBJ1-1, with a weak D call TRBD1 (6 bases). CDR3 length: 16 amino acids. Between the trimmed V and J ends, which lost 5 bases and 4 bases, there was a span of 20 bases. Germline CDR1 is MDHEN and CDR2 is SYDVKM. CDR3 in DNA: TGTGCCAGCAGTGAATCGGCAGGAGCCAGGGGCACTGAAGCTTTCTTT. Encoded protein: CASSESAGARGTEAFF.

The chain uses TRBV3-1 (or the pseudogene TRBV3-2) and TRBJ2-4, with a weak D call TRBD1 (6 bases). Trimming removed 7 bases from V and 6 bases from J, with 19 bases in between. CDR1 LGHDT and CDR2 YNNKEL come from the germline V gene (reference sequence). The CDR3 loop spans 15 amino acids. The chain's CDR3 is CASTNRQVFPNIQYF. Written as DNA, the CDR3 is TGTGCCAGCACCAATAGACAGGTCTTCCCAAACATTCAGTACTTC.

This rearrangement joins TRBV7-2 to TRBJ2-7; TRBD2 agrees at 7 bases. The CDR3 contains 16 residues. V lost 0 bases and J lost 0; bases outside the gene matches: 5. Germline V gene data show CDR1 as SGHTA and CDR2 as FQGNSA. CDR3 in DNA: TGTGCCAGCAGCTTAGCGAGCGGGGTTATCTCCTACGAGCAGTACTTC. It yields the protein CASSLASGVISYEQYF.

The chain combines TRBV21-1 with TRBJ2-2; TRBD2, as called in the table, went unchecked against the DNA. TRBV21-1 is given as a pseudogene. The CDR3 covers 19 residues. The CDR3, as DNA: TGTGCCAGCAGCAATGAAAAGAGTAAGGCGGGAGGGCCAACGGGGGAGCTGTTTTTT. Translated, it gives CASSNEKSKAGGPTGELFF.

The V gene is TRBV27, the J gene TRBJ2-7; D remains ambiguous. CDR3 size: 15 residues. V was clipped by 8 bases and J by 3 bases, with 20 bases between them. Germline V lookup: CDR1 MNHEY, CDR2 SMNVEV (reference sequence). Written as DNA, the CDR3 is TGTGCCAGCGGCCCCAAGACCTGGTCTGGCTACGAGCAGTACTTC. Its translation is CASGPKTWSGYEQYF.

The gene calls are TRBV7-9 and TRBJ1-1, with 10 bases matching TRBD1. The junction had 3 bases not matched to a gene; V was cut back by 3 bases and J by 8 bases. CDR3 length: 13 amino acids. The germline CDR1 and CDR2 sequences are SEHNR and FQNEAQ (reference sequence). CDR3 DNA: TGTGCCAGCAGCTTGGGGACAGGGGCAGAAGCTTTCTTT. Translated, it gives CASSLGTGAEAFF.

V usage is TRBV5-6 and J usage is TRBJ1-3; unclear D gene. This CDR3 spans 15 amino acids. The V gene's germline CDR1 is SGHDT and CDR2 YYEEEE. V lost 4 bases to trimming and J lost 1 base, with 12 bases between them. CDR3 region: CASSQRRESGNTIYF. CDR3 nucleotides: TGTGCCAGCAGCCAAAGACGCGAGTCTGGAAACACCATATATTTT.

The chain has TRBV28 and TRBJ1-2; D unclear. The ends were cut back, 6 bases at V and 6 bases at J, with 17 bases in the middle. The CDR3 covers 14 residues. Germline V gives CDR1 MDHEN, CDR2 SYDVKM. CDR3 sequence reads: CASSLSEGLNGYTF. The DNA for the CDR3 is TGTGCCAGCAGCCTATCGGAGGGATTGAATGGCTACACCTTC.

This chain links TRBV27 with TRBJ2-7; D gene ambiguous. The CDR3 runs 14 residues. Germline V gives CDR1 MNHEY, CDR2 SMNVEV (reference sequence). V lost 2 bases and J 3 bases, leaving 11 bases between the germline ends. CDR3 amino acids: CASSLRPIRYEQYF. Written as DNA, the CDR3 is TGTGCCAGCAGTTTACGGCCAATCCGCTACGAGCAGTACTTC.

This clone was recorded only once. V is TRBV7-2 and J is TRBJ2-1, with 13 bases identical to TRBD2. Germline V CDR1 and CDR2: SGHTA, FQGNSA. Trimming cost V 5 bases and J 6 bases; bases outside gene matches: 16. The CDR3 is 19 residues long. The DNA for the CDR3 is TGTGCCAGCAGCAGACGGACTAGCGGGAGCGTGCGGCTTGGCAATGAGCAGTTCTTC. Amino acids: CASSRRTSGSVRLGNEQFF.

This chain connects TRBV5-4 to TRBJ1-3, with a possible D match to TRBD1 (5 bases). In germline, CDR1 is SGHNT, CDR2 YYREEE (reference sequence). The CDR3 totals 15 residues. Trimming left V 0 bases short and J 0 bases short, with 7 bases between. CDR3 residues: CASSLGGNSGNTIYF. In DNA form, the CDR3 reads TGTGCCAGCAGCTTGGGGGGGAACTCTGGAAACACCATATATTTT.

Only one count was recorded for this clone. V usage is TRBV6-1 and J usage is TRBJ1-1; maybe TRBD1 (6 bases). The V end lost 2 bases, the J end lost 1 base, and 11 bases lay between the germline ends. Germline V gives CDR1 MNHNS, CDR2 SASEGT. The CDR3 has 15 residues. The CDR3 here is CASSEWGQGNTEAFF. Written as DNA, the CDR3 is TGTGCCAGCAGTGAATGGGGACAAGGGAACACTGAAGCTTTCTTT.

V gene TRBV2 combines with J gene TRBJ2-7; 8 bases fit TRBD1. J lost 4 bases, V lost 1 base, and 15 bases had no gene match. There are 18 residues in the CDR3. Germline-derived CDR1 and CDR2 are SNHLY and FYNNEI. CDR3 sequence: CASSEGSVAGTGGYEQYF. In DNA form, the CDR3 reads TGTGCCAGCAGTGAAGGCTCGGTTGCCGGGACAGGCGGTTACGAGCAGTACTTC.

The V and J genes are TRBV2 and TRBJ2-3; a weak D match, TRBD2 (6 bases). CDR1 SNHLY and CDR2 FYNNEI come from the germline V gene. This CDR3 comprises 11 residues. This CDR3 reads CGGIQLDTQYF. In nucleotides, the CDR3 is TGTGGCGGGATCCAGCTAGATACGCAGTATTTT.

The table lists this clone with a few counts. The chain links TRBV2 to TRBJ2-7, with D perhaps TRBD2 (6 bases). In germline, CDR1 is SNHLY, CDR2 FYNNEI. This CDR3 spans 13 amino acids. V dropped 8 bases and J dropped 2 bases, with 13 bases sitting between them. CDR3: CASYTWRAYEQYF. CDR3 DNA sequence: TGTGCCAGCTACACTTGGAGGGCCTACGAGCAGTACTTC.